This TCR beta chain was found in a study of T-cell memory formation after mild COVID-19. Overall study context: TCR clusters were largely donor specific.

This clonotype has only a few counts. Its antigen is not known. Study observations and caveats: Clones shrinking from day 15 to 85 showed even CD4/CD8 mixes; later expanders tilted CD4+. Memory sampled before infection contained some responding clones, suggesting cross-reactive memory joined.

Looked up from germline, CDR1 is SGHVS and CDR2 is FNYEAQ. The CDR3 runs 14 residues. Between the trimmed V and J ends, which lost 5 bases and 5 bases, there was a span of 12 bases. Constant-segment primers and 5'RACE yielded cDNA libraries for TCR alpha and TCR beta, each carrying sample barcodes and UMIs. Each CDR3 protein is one row after TCRdb ran MiXCR on the 5' RACE reads. This sample has about 350,000 distinct CDR3 sequences, with roughly 13% found just once. Sequenced material: PBMCs or a T cell subset sorted from them (not recorded which). The receptor's source is a man younger than 30 who had mild COVID-19 (a few samples of this study predate the infection). Cell type and time point are not known. The rearrangement links TRBV7-6 to TRBJ1-4; D is undetermined. The chain's CDR3 is CASSQGVGNEKLFF. Here the CDR3 DNA reads TGTGCCAGCAGCCAAGGAGTGGGGAATGAAAAACTGTTTTTT.